The rows below give T cell receptor beta chains drawn from one sample of a study of blood T cell repertoires in COVID-19. Profiling relied on immunoSEQ multiplex PCR, and the TCRdb table lists in-frame clones only, not all of them. The sample shows hundreds of thousands of clones, 85% to 90% of them seen only once. Sample: PBMCs or T cells enriched from blood (not recorded which). These receptor sequences come from a man aged 40-50 years who had recovered from COVID-19. CDR3s include the opening cysteine and the closing phenylalanine or tryptophan. Each record gives: V gene, clone size, D gene, J gene, CDR3 protein, CDR3 DNA. The D gene is left open where the match is weak. Expanded clones get a size class; other rows say once, few or many, or leave the size out.

V gene: TRBV30; clone size: .; D gene: .; J gene: TRBJ1-6; CDR3 protein: CAWSGQTNSPLHF; CDR3 DNA: TGTGCCTGGAGTGGACAGACAAATTCACCCCTCCACTTT
V gene: TRBV6-4; clone size: .; D gene: .; J gene: TRBJ2-5; CDR3 protein: CATIPAREWRETQYF; CDR3 DNA: TGTGCCACCATCCCAGCACGGGAATGGAGAGAGACCCAGTACTTC
V gene: TRBV10-3; clone size: .; D gene: TRBD1; J gene: TRBJ2-1; CDR3 protein: CAARQGADNEQFF; CDR3 DNA: TGTGCCGCCCGCCAGGGGGCGGACAATGAGCAGTTCTTC
V gene: TRBV27; clone size: .; D gene: .; J gene: TRBJ1-4; CDR3 protein: CASRLGALVNEKLFF; CDR3 DNA: TGTGCCAGCAGACTGGGGGCTCTGGTTAATGAAAAACTGTTTTTT
V gene: TRBV28; clone size: .; D gene: .; J gene: TRBJ1-5; CDR3 protein: CASSFNPGGFHSNQPQHF; CDR3 DNA: TGTGCCAGCAGTTTCAACCCCGGAGGCTTCCATAGCAATCAGCCCCAGCATTTT
V gene: TRBV30; clone size: once; D gene: TRBD1; J gene: TRBJ1-3; CDR3 protein: CAWSAGQGAENTIYF; CDR3 DNA: TGTGCCTGGAGTGCGGGACAGGGGGCTGAAAACACCATATATTTT
V gene: TRBV28; clone size: .; D gene: TRBD1; J gene: TRBJ2-7; CDR3 protein: CASSPLTGGAAEQYF; CDR3 DNA: TGTGCCAGCAGTCCGCTGACAGGGGGCGCAGCCGAGCAGTACTTC
V gene: TRBV7-2; clone size: .; D gene: TRBD2; J gene: TRBJ2-2; CDR3 protein: CASSLVSGRDTGELFF; CDR3 DNA: TGTGCCAGCAGCTTAGTAAGCGGGAGGGACACCGGGGAGCTGTTTTTT
V gene: TRBV7-2; clone size: .; D gene: .; J gene: TRBJ2-2; CDR3 protein: CASSRARGANTGELFF; CDR3 DNA: TGTGCCAGCAGCCGTGCTCGGGGGGCAAACACCGGGGAGCTGTTTTTT
V gene: TRBV6-5; clone size: .; D gene: .; J gene: TRBJ2-5; CDR3 protein: CASSYSNQGFQETQYF; CDR3 DNA: TGTGCCAGCAGTTACTCGAATCAGGGTTTTCAAGAGACCCAGTACTTC
V gene: TRBV27; clone size: many; D gene: .; J gene: TRBJ2-5; CDR3 protein: CASSTLRGSAETQYF; CDR3 DNA: TGTGCCAGCAGTACTCTCAGGGGTTCCGCAGAGACCCAGTACTTC
V gene: TRBV5-1; clone size: .; D gene: TRBD1; J gene: TRBJ2-2; CDR3 protein: CASSTGQGAGELFF; CDR3 DNA: TGCGCCAGCAGCACGGGACAGGGTGCCGGGGAGCTGTTTTTT
V gene: TRBV13; clone size: .; D gene: TRBD2; J gene: TRBJ2-7; CDR3 protein: CASSTLAGAPLHEQYF; CDR3 DNA: TGTGCCAGCAGCACTCTAGCGGGGGCGCCTCTCCACGAGCAGTACTTC
V gene: TRBV7-9; clone size: .; D gene: TRBD1; J gene: TRBJ2-7; CDR3 protein: CASSLGQVPFSLLYEQYF; CDR3 DNA: TGTGCCAGCAGCCTAGGACAGGTACCATTCTCTCTACTCTACGAGCAGTACTTC
V gene: TRBV30; clone size: .; D gene: .; J gene: TRBJ1-1; CDR3 protein: CAWSPVRTEAFF; CDR3 DNA: TGTGCCTGGAGCCCGGTTAGAACTGAAGCTTTCTTT
V gene: TRBV27; clone size: .; D gene: TRBD1; J gene: TRBJ2-7; CDR3 protein: CASRGDRVLYEQYF; CDR3 DNA: TGTGCCAGCAGAGGGGACAGGGTCCTCTACGAGCAGTACTTC
V gene: TRBV3-1/TRBV3-2; clone size: .; D gene: .; J gene: TRBJ2-3; CDR3 protein: CASSRRDGLEDTQYF; CDR3 DNA: TGTGCCAGCAGCCGGCGGGACGGACTGGAAGATACGCAGTATTTT
V gene: TRBV19; clone size: .; D gene: .; J gene: TRBJ2-2; CDR3 protein: CASSIVGSGELFF; CDR3 DNA: TGTGCCAGTAGTATAGTCGGGTCCGGGGAGCTGTTTTTT
V gene: TRBV4-2; clone size: .; D gene: TRBD1; J gene: TRBJ1-1; CDR3 protein: CASSLVGQMNTEAFF; CDR3 DNA: TGTGCCAGCAGCCTAGTGGGACAGATGAACACTGAAGCTTTCTTT
V gene: TRBV6-4; clone size: .; D gene: TRBD2; J gene: TRBJ2-2; CDR3 protein: CASSDTHHRGGNTGELFF; CDR3 DNA: TGTGCCAGCAGTGACACTCATCACCGGGGGGGGAACACCGGGGAGCTGTTTTTT
V gene: TRBV18; clone size: .; D gene: TRBD1; J gene: TRBJ2-3; CDR3 protein: CASSPMRTGGTDTQYF; CDR3 DNA: TGTGCCAGCTCACCTATGCGGACAGGGGGCACAGATACGCAGTATTTT
V gene: TRBV30; clone size: .; D gene: TRBD1; J gene: TRBJ1-6; CDR3 protein: CAWSSYEGQGSPLHF; CDR3 DNA: TGTGCCTGGAGCAGTTATGAAGGACAGGGATCACCCCTCCACTTT
V gene: TRBV19; clone size: few; D gene: TRBD2; J gene: TRBJ2-1; CDR3 protein: CASSRLASGTQDEQFF; CDR3 DNA: TGTGCCAGTAGTAGGCTGGCTAGCGGGACTCAAGATGAGCAGTTCTTC
V gene: TRBV15; clone size: .; D gene: .; J gene: TRBJ1-3; CDR3 protein: CATSRGRADGSGNTIYF; CDR3 DNA: TGTGCCACCAGCAGAGGAAGAGCGGACGGCTCTGGAAACACCATATATTTT
V gene: TRBV19; clone size: .; D gene: .; J gene: TRBJ2-3; CDR3 protein: CASSIPGPTDTQYF; CDR3 DNA: TGTGCCAGTAGTATCCCGGGTCCCACAGATACGCAGTATTTT
V gene: TRBV3-1/TRBV3-2; clone size: .; D gene: .; J gene: TRBJ1-1; CDR3 protein: CASSLLGLTNTEAFF; CDR3 DNA: TGTGCCAGCAGCCTCCTAGGACTCACGAACACTGAAGCTTTCTTT
V gene: TRBV27; clone size: .; D gene: .; J gene: TRBJ1-1; CDR3 protein: CASSLSEATEAFF; CDR3 DNA: TGTGCCAGCAGTTTGTCTGAGGCCACTGAAGCTTTCTTT
V gene: TRBV9; clone size: .; D gene: TRBD1; J gene: TRBJ2-1; CDR3 protein: CASSPRQGTSSYNEQFF; CDR3 DNA: TGTGCCAGCAGCCCGCGACAGGGGACGAGCTCCTACAATGAGCAGTTCTTC
V gene: TRBV12-3/TRBV12-4; clone size: .; D gene: .; J gene: TRBJ1-2; CDR3 protein: CASTHRAGLGYTF; CDR3 DNA: TGTGCCAGCACCCATAGGGCAGGGTTAGGCTACACCTTC
V gene: TRBV28; clone size: .; D gene: TRBD2; J gene: TRBJ2-7; CDR3 protein: CASSFGGSSYEQYF; CDR3 DNA: TGTGCCAGCAGTTTCGGCGGGAGCTCCTACGAGCAGTACTTC
V gene: TRBV20-1; clone size: .; D gene: .; J gene: TRBJ2-5; CDR3 protein: CSASEARGVKTQYF; CDR3 DNA: TGCAGTGCTAGTGAGGCACGCGGGGTTAAGACCCAGTACTTC
V gene: TRBV4-1; clone size: .; D gene: .; J gene: TRBJ1-4; CDR3 protein: CASSQGEGSNEKLFF; CDR3 DNA: TGCGCCAGCAGCCAAGGTGAGGGCTCTAATGAAAAACTGTTTTTT
V gene: TRBV4-1; clone size: .; D gene: .; J gene: TRBJ1-4; CDR3 protein: CASSQEGTATNEKLFF; CDR3 DNA: TGCGCCAGCAGCCAAGAGGGCACTGCAACTAATGAAAAACTGTTTTTT
V gene: TRBV10-1; clone size: once; D gene: .; J gene: TRBJ1-4; CDR3 protein: CASIPLTDRGEKLFF; CDR3 DNA: TGCGCCAGCATTCCCCTTACAGATCGCGGGGAAAAACTGTTTTTT
V gene: TRBV19; clone size: .; D gene: .; J gene: TRBJ2-7; CDR3 protein: CASSIQGSGYEQYF; CDR3 DNA: TGTGCCAGTAGTATCCAGGGGTCGGGATACGAGCAGTACTTC
V gene: TRBV7-8; clone size: .; D gene: .; J gene: TRBJ2-1; CDR3 protein: CASSQGLGISYNEQFF; CDR3 DNA: TGTGCCAGCAGCCAGGGGTTGGGAATTTCCTACAATGAGCAGTTCTTC
V gene: TRBV29-1; clone size: .; D gene: .; J gene: TRBJ2-3; CDR3 protein: CSAGAGARNTQYF; CDR3 DNA: TGCAGCGCCGGGGCGGGGGCACGGAATACGCAGTATTTT
V gene: TRBV5-5; clone size: .; D gene: TRBD1; J gene: TRBJ1-1; CDR3 protein: CASSSGQGDTEAFF; CDR3 DNA: TGTGCCAGCAGCTCCGGACAGGGGGACACTGAAGCTTTCTTT